The 5 T cell receptor beta chains below were found in one sample sequenced in a study of blood T cell repertoires in COVID-19. Sequencing used immunoSEQ multiplex PCR; TCRdb keeps in-frame clones, though not all of them. Of approximately 210,000 clones listed, approximately 80% were seen once; the top ten hold roughly 4.5%. Specimen: PBMCs or T cells enriched from blood (not recorded which). These receptors were taken from a man younger than 45 with acute COVID-19.

The chain joins TRBV3-1 (or the pseudogene TRBV3-2) to TRBJ1-1; D is unresolved. Germline CDR1 LGHDT, CDR2 YNNKEL (reference sequence). This CDR3 has 16 amino acids. V gave up 1 base and J gave up 4 bases, with 16 bases separating them. The CDR3 here is CASSQALVVAATEAFF. In DNA form, the CDR3 reads TGTGCCAGCAGCCAAGCTTTGGTGGTGGCGGCCACTGAAGCTTTCTTT.

The chain uses TRBV19 and TRBJ1-1; no reliable D call. The CDR3 sequence is 15 residues long. Germline CDR1 and CDR2: LNHDA and SQIVND (reference sequence). V was shortened by 0 bases and J by 1 base, with 9 bases between the two germline ends. CDR3 in DNA: TGTGCCAGTAGTATAGAGCCCGGGTGGAACACTGAAGCTTTCTTT. Its translation: CASSIEPGWNTEAFF.

This sequence joins TRBV3-1 (or the pseudogene TRBV3-2) and TRBJ1-1; maybe TRBD1 (6 bases). The V gene lost 4 bases and the J gene lost 5 bases, with 20 bases spanning the gap. CDR1 is LGHDT, CDR2 YNNKEL, per germline (reference sequence). The CDR3 is made up of 16 amino acids. In nucleotides, the CDR3 is TGTGCCAGCAGCCCCTTCCCGGTGGGGGCTGGGACTGAAGCTTTCTTT. The encoded protein is CASSPFPVGAGTEAFF.

The genes are TRBV18 and TRBJ2-2; 11 nucleotides line up with TRBD2. CDR3 length: 19 residues. Germline V CDR1 and CDR2: KGHSH, LQKENI. V dropped 3 bases and J dropped 0; count of bases not matched to a gene: 9. CDR3 in DNA: TGTGCCAGCTCACCCCGCTCGACTAGCGGGGCCGCGAACACCGGGGAGCTGTTTTTT. Translated, it gives CASSPRSTSGAANTGELFF.

The V and J genes are TRBV24-1 and TRBJ1-2; 10 nucleotides line up with TRBD1. Unmatched junction bases numbered 8, after V lost 2 bases and J lost 6 bases. Germline CDR1 and CDR2: KGHDR and SFDVKD. The CDR3 extends over 16 amino acids. The DNA for the CDR3 is TGTGCCACCAGTGATTCCGGACAGGGGGAAGAGAATGGCTACACCTTC. It codes for CATSDSGQGEENGYTF.